Each of the 3 T cell receptor beta chains below was sequenced from the same sample in a study of blood T cell repertoires in COVID-19. TCRdb's copy holds only in-frame clones and misses some; the assay was immunoSEQ multiplex PCR. Seen here are 140,000 to 150,000 clones, around 90% observed once, and the top ten hold about 10%. Material: peripheral blood. The receptors derive from a man aged 55 to 69 with active or convalescent COVID-19.

The chain joins TRBV5-5 to TRBJ1-2; maybe TRBD1 (5 bases). Germline V gives CDR1 SGHKS, CDR2 YYEKEE (reference sequence). Trimming removed 6 bases at V and 4 bases at J, with 13 bases between. The CDR3 loop spans 13 amino acids. CDR3 sequence: CASTGGTVYGYTF. The CDR3 coding sequence is TGTGCCAGCACCGGGGGTACAGTCTATGGCTACACCTTC.

The V and J genes are TRBV28 and TRBJ1-2; TRBD1 agrees at 11 bases. The J segment lost 4 bases and the V segment lost 7 bases, leaving 11 bases of the junction unmatched. The CDR3 has 16 amino acids. Germline CDR1 MDHEN, CDR2 SYDVKM. The CDR3 sequence is CASTSQGQGELYGYTF. CDR3 DNA sequence: TGTGCCAGCACAAGCCAGGGACAGGGGGAACTCTATGGCTACACCTTC.

The J gene is TRBJ1-1, the V gene TRBV29-1; D possibly corresponds to TRBD1 (5 bases). The V end lost 0 bases, the J end lost 2 bases, and 13 bases lay between the germline ends. This CDR3 contains 15 residues. Germline V gene lookup returns CDR1 SQVTM and CDR2 ANQGSEA. CDR3: CSVEDSRRANTEAFF. The DNA of the CDR3 is TGCAGCGTTGAAGATTCCCGCAGGGCCAACACTGAAGCTTTCTTT.